The rows below give T cell receptor beta chains drawn from one sample of a study of T cell responses to AZD1222 COVID-19 vaccine. Libraries were prepared by immunoSEQ multiplex PCR; TCRdb keeps only in-frame clonotypes and omits some of them. This sample carries roughly 97,000 clones, about 90% of them seen once, and the ten largest clones take approximately 9%. The material sequenced was peripheral blood, taken on day 0 of AZD1222 vaccination. These receptors originate from an adult in good health. CDR3s include the opening cysteine and the closing phenylalanine or tryptophan. D genes are given only for firm matches. Clone size is stated in some rows and not others, as once, few, many or a class when expanded.

NA	TRBV6-2/TRBV6-3	NA	TRBJ2-3	TGTGCCAGCAGTTACTCAGGGCCAGGGTACACAGATACGCAGTATTTT	CASSYSGPGYTDTQYF
TRBD2	TRBV5-1	few	TRBJ2-3	TGCGCCAGCAATTCGGGGGGGCCAGGAGATACGCAGTATTTT	CASNSGGPGDTQYF
NA	TRBV9	NA	TRBJ2-7	TGTGCCAGCAGCCCTTCGGGTAGCCTCTACGAGCAGTACTTC	CASSPSGSLYEQYF
NA	TRBV4-3	NA	TRBJ2-1	TGCGCCAGCAGCCAAGGTTTCCGCGATGAGCAGTTCTTC	CASSQGFRDEQFF
NA	TRBV6-5	NA	TRBJ1-2	TGTGCCAGCAGTCACCTTGGGGGGGCGTGGGGCTACACCTTC	CASSHLGGAWGYTF
TRBD2	TRBV18	NA	TRBJ2-1	TGTGCCAGCTCACCAGCCGGACTAGCGGGGGGGCCTAATGAGCAGTTCTTC	CASSPAGLAGGPNEQFF
TRBD1	TRBV10-3	NA	TRBJ2-7	TGTGCCATCAGGGCCGGGACAGGGTCATACGAGCAGTACTTC	CAIRAGTGSYEQYF
TRBD2	TRBV7-2	NA	TRBJ2-5	TGTGCCAGCAGTGGGGACTCGGGGGGGACCCAGTACTTC	CASSGDSGGTQYF
NA	TRBV13	NA	TRBJ2-3	TGTGCCAGCAGCTTGGGCCCGCCCTCTAGTTCCACAGATACGCAGTATTTT	CASSLGPPSSSTDTQYF
NA	TRBV28	NA	TRBJ1-2	TGTGCCAGCAGATCGGCTATAGGAGGGTTGGTCTATGGCTACACCTTC	CASRSAIGGLVYGYTF
TRBD2	TRBV5-4	NA	TRBJ2-7	TGTGCCAGCAGCTTGTGGCCGCGGGAGTACGAGCAGTACTTC	CASSLWPREYEQYF
NA	TRBV11-2	NA	TRBJ1-1	TGTGCCAGCAGCTTAGCCGGACAGCACAACACTGAAGCTTTCTTT	CASSLAGQHNTEAFF
NA	TRBV7-2	NA	TRBJ2-3	TGTGCCAGCAGCTCACGGAAGTCGGGCACAGATACGCAGTATTTT	CASSSRKSGTDTQYF
NA	TRBV3-1/TRBV3-2	NA	TRBJ1-3	TGTGCCAGCAGCCCGACCCTCTCTGGAAACACCATATATTTT	CASSPTLSGNTIYF
NA	TRBV7-9	once	TRBJ1-6	TGTGCCAGCAGCTTAAAAGATGGGGGCTGGTCACCCCTCCACTTT	CASSLKDGGWSPLHF
TRBD1	TRBV7-8	NA	TRBJ2-7	TGTGCCAGCAGCTCACAGGGGGCGGGGGAGCAGTACTTC	CASSSQGAGEQYF
TRBD2	TRBV6-2/TRBV6-3	NA	TRBJ2-1	TGTGCCAGCAGTCGAACTAGCGGCCCCTACAATGAGCAGTTCTTC	CASSRTSGPYNEQFF
TRBD1	TRBV10-3	NA	TRBJ1-1	TGTGCCATCCGACGGACAGGGGATAACTTGTTGAACACTGAAGCTTTCTTT	CAIRRTGDNLLNTEAFF
NA	TRBV19	NA	TRBJ2-4	TGTGCCAGTAGTTTTGCACTTTCAAACATTCAGTACTTC	CASSFALSNIQYF
NA	TRBV28	NA	TRBJ1-1	TGTGCCAGCAGTTCAGGTCAAGCTTTCTTT	CASSSGQAFF
TRBD1	TRBV5-1	NA	TRBJ2-4	TGCGCCAGCAGCTTGGGGACAGGGCCACCTCTAGCCAAAAACATTCAGTACTTC	CASSLGTGPPLAKNIQYF
NA	TRBV28	NA	TRBJ1-2	TGTGCCAGCAGCCTAAACCGACTCTATGGCTACACCTTC	CASSLNRLYGYTF
NA	TRBV4-2	NA	TRBJ1-2	TGTGCCAGCAGCCAAGAATTTGGCTACACCTTC	CASSQEFGYTF
NA	TRBV7-2	NA	TRBJ1-1	TGTGCCAGCAGCCTTACCAGGCGGGGCACTGAAGCTTTCTTT	CASSLTRRGTEAFF
NA	TRBV30	NA	TRBJ2-6	TGTGCCTGGCGACAGAGCTCTGGGGCCAACGTCCTGACTTTC	CAWRQSSGANVLTF
NA	TRBV19	NA	TRBJ1-6	TGTGCCAGTAGTATACCCCGACGGTTGGGTAATTCACCCCTCCACTTT	CASSIPRRLGNSPLHF
NA	TRBV6-2/TRBV6-3	NA	TRBJ1-1	TGTGCCAGCAGTTACCTGCGGGTTGAGACTGAAGCTTTCTTT	CASSYLRVETEAFF
NA	TRBV19	NA	TRBJ1-2	TGTGCCAGTAGTCCAGGCCCTGGGACCGTTAACTATGGCTACACCTTC	CASSPGPGTVNYGYTF
NA	TRBV5-1	NA	TRBJ2-1	TGCGCCAGCAGCTTATTCAATGAGCAGTTCTTC	CASSLFNEQFF
NA	TRBV11-2	once	TRBJ1-5	TGTGCCAGCAGCTTAGATTCGGGTCGCAATCAGCCCCAGCATTTT	CASSLDSGRNQPQHF
NA	TRBV25-1	NA	TRBJ1-1	TGTGCCAGCAGTCACCTGAGCACTGAAGCTTTCTTT	CASSHLSTEAFF
TRBD2	TRBV7-9	NA	TRBJ2-3	TGTGCCAGCGGGGGAGGGGGCACAGATACGCAGTATTTT	CASGGGGTDTQYF
NA	TRBV6-5	NA	TRBJ2-5	TGTGCCAGCAGATTAGAGTCCTTGGGGGAAGAGACCCAGTACTTC	CASRLESLGEETQYF
TRBD1	TRBV10-3	NA	TRBJ1-2	TGTGCCATCAGTGCGCCAGGGACAGGGGACTATGGCTACACCTTC	CAISAPGTGDYGYTF
NA	TRBV6-5	NA	TRBJ1-1	TGTGCCAGCAGTTACGGGGAAGAAGTGGCGGCTTTCTTT	CASSYGEEVAAFF
NA	TRBV21-1	NA	TRBJ2-3	TGTGCCAGCAGCATGGGCACCCACCTATGCCCAGATACGCAGTATTTT	CASSMGTHLCPDTQYF
NA	TRBV6-5	NA	TRBJ2-3	TGTGCCAGCAGTTCTAGCCATACGCAGTATTTT	CASSSSHTQYF
TRBD1	TRBV27	once	TRBJ2-3	TGTGCCAGCAGTCCGCTGACAGGGGGTGGTGATACGCAGTATTTT	CASSPLTGGGDTQYF
NA	TRBV7-2	NA	TRBJ1-1	TGTGCCAGCAGCTTAGTTCTATTGGGGGGGGCTTTCTTT	CASSLVLLGGAFF
TRBD2	TRBV7-2	NA	TRBJ2-1	TGTGCCAGCAGCTTCACTAGCGGGGGTAACAATGAGCAGTTCTTC	CASSFTSGGNNEQFF
NA	TRBV20-1	NA	TRBJ1-5	TGCAGTGCCCGACTGTCTCAGCCCCAGCATTTT	CSARLSQPQHF
TRBD2	TRBV6-2/TRBV6-3	NA	TRBJ2-1	TGTGCCAGCAGTTACTGGACTAGCGGGAGGGCCCGATTCTACAATGAGCAGTTCTTC	CASSYWTSGRARFYNEQFF
NA	TRBV28	NA	TRBJ1-6	TGTGCCAGCAGTTTGCCCCCTCCGAATTCACCCCTCCACTTT	CASSLPPPNSPLHF
NA	TRBV10-3	NA	TRBJ2-3	TGTGCCTCCCTCGAAGGGGGGCGCACAGATACGCAGTATTTT	CASLEGGRTDTQYF
TRBD2	TRBV14	NA	TRBJ2-1	TGTGCCAGCAGCCAAGGTCGGGGGGAGTACAATGAGCAGTTCTTC	CASSQGRGEYNEQFF
NA	TRBV14	NA	TRBJ2-7	TGTGCCAGCAGCCAGGCGACAGGAACCTACGAGCAGTACTTC	CASSQATGTYEQYF
TRBD2	TRBV16	NA	TRBJ2-3	TGTGCCAGCAGCCAATCGAGGACTAGCGCGGTCTTGTCGTTAACGCAGTATTTT	CASSQSRTSAVLSLTQYF